What follows are 7 T cell receptor beta chains derived from one specimen sequenced in a study of cytomegalovirus exposure and HLA in healthy donors. PCR employed 60 Vbeta and 13 Jbeta primers. The assay was immunoSEQ multiplex PCR, and TCRdb's table has in-frame clones only and misses some. The sample holds 150,000 or so clones, 70% to 80% seen once. The sequencing input was PBMCs. The receptor source for this set is a man younger than 45 in good health and CMV-seronegative.

This chain links TRBV19 with TRBJ2-5; TRBD1 aligns across 7 bases. From germline, CDR1 is LNHDA and CDR2 SQIVND (reference sequence). Germline trimming cut 5 bases from V and 0 bases from J; bases unmatched to any gene: 6. This CDR3 has 15 amino acids. The DNA for the CDR3 is TGTGCCAGTAGTCCCGGGACAGCGTACCAAGAGACCCAGTACTTC. It codes for CASSPGTAYQETQYF.

The rearrangement links TRBV27 to TRBJ2-7; 9 bases line up with TRBD2. CDR1 is MNHEY and CDR2 is SMNVEV in the germline V gene (reference sequence). The V gene end was trimmed by 2 bases and the J gene end by 6 bases; junction bases not matched to a gene: 8. This CDR3 is 15 amino acids long. The CDR3 here is CASSLSGGTPGEQYF. CDR3 bases: TGTGCCAGCAGTTTAAGCGGGGGGACCCCCGGCGAGCAGTACTTC.

The table lists this clone with a count of one. The CDR3 loop is CASSWDRTLRSEAFF. The CDR3 nucleotides read TGTGCCAGCAGTTGGGACAGAACCCTAAGATCTGAAGCTTTCTTT. The V and J genes are TRBV6-5 and TRBJ1-1; TRBD1 matches at 7 bases. This CDR3 spans 15 amino acids. The germline CDR1 and CDR2 sequences are MNHEY and SVGAGI. V dropped 4 bases and J dropped 6; count of bases not matched to a gene: 11.

The CDR3 DNA reads TGTGCCAGCAGTGAGGGACTAGCGGTTTTTCAGACAGATACGCAGTATTTT. Translated: CASSEGLAVFQTDTQYF. The V call is TRBV6-1, the J call TRBJ2-3; 11 nucleotides line up with TRBD2. The CDR3 sequence is 17 residues long. Trimming removed 3 bases from V and 3 bases from J; junction bases left unmatched: 8. Germline CDR1 and CDR2: MNHNS and SASEGT.

The chain couples TRBV29-1 to TRBJ2-3, with TRBD1 identical over 7 bases. V was pared by 7 bases and J by 3 bases, with 4 bases of the junction left unmatched. The CDR3 covers 12 residues. CDR1 SQVTM and CDR2 ANQGSEA come from the germline V gene. The CDR3 sequence is CSDRQGTDTQYF. The CDR3 DNA reads as TGCAGCGACAGACAGGGTACAGATACGCAGTATTTT.

The chain links TRBV7-2 to TRBJ2-1; D may be TRBD1 (6 bases). V lost 5 bases and J lost 7, with 12 bases in between. Germline CDR1 reads SGHTA; CDR2 reads FQGNSA. The CDR3 is made up of 13 amino acids. As DNA, the CDR3 is TGTGCCAGCAGCGTAACAGGGTCGAATGAGCAGTTCTTC. Translated: CASSVTGSNEQFF.

This clone came up once. The chain is built from TRBV15 and TRBJ1-5; possible D gene TRBD1, 6 bases. Trimming pared 0 bases from V and 5 bases from J, leaving 8 bases between. Germline V gene sequence: CDR1 LNHNV, CDR2 YYDKDF (reference sequence). CDR3 length: 14 amino acids. CDR3 DNA: TGTGCCACCAGCAGAGAAAAGGGGGATCAGCCCCAGCATTTT. Translated: CATSREKGDQPQHF.